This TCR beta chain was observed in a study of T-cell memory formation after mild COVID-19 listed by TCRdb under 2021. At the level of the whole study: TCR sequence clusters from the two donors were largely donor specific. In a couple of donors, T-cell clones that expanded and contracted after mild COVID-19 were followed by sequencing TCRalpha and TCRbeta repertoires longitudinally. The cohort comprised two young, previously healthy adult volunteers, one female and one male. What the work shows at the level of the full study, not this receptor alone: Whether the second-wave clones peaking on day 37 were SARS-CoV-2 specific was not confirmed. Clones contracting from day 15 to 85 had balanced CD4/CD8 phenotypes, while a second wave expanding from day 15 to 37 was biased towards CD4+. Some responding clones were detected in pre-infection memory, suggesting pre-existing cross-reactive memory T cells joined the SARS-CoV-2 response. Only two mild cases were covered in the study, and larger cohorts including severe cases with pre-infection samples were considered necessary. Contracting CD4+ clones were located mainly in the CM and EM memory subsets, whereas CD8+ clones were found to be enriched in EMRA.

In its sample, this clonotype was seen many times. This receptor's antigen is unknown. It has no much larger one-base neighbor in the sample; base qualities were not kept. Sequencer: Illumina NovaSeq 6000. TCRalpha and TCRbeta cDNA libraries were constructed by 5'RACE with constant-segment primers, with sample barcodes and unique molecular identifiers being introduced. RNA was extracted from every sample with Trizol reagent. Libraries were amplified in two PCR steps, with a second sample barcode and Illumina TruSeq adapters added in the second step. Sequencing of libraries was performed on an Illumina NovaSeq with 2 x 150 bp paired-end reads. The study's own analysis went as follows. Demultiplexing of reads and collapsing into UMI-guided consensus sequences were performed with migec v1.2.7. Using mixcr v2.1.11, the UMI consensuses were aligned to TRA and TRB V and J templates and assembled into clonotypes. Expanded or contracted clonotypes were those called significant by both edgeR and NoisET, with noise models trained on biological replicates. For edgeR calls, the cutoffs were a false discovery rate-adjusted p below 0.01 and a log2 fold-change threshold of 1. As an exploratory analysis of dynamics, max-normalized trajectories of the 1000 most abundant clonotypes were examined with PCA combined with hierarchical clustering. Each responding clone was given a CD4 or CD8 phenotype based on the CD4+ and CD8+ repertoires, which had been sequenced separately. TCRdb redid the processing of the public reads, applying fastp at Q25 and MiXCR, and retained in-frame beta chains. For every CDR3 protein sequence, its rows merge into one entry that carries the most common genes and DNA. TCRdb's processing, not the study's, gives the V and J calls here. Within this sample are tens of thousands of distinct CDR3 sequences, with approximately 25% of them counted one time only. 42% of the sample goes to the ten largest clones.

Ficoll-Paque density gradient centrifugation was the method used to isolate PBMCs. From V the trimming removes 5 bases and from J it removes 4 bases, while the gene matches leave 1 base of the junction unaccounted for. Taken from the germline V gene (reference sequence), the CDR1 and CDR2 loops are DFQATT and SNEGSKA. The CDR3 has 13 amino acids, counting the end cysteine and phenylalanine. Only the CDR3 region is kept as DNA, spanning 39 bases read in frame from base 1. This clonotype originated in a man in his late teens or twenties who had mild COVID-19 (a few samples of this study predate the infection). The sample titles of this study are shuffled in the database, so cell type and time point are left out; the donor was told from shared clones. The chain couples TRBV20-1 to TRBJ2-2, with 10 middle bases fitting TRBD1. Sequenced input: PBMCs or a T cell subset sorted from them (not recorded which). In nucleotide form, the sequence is TGCAGTGCTTGGGACAGGGGCACCGGGGAGCTGTTTTTT. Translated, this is CSAWDRGTGELFF.